Below, one T cell receptor beta chain is given with its context. Its antigen is not identified. CDR3 length equals 16 residues. V lost 2 bases to trimming and J lost 0 bases, with 10 bases between them. CDR1 and CDR2 (germline): MGHRA, YSYEKL. The sample is drawn from a study of cytomegalovirus exposure and HLA in healthy donors. Study results and limitations: Later on, an analysis showed TCR association rates differing by HLA locus, with DRB1 the most and HLA-C the fewest. Analyses of presence and absence presupposed an approximately uniform sequencing depth across donors.

The PCR made use of 60 Vbeta and 13 Jbeta primers. Data came from immunoSEQ multiplex PCR; TCRdb stores just in-frame clones and leaves some out. The table shows 80,000 to 95,000 clones, with about 83% occurring only once. The sample consisted of PBMCs. The chain is built from TRBV4-1 and TRBJ2-2, with a possible D match to TRBD2 (6 bases). The receptor was derived from a woman between 18 and 29 years old in good health and CMV-seropositive. The CDR3 protein is CASSQTGSTNTGELFF. The CDR3 DNA sequence: TGCGCCAGCAGCCAAACCGGGAGCACGAACACCGGGGAGCTGTTTTTT.